This T cell receptor (beta chain) was sequenced for a study of metastatic and nonmetastatic thyroid tumors. Study results and limitations: According to reports, the diversity of TCR beta was significantly higher in malignant thyroid tumors than in benign nodules, and this held in both blood and tumor samples.

Concerning this clone: The antigen is not known.

In the original analysis: To classify distant metastasis in papillary thyroid cancer, a model was built from CDR3 differences across clinicopathological groups. TCRdb reanalyzed the PCR reads with MiXCR. In this record, the V and J calls reflect TCRdb's handling and not the investigators' own analysis. Of 40,000 or so clones in the sample, roughly 25% are singletons; the top ten hold nearly 10%. All patients were untreated before thyroid surgery. Sequenced sample: blood. The receptor's source is a female donor with papillary thyroid cancer or a benign thyroid nodule (not recorded which). Some clones in this sample may be carry-over from other donors' samples.

CDR3 sequence (DNA): TGCGCCAGCAGTGAGTCGACTAGCGGGACAGATACGCAGTATTTT. Its protein is CASSESTSGTDTQYF. This sequence joins TRBV10-1 and TRBJ2-3; 10 bases line up with TRBD2. V trimming: 0 bases; J trimming: 3 bases; junction bases outside the gene matches: 0. Germline CDR1 is WNHNN and CDR2 is SYGVQD (reference sequence). The CDR3 length is 15 residues.